This TCR beta chain was profiled in a study of cytomegalovirus exposure and HLA in healthy donors. Across the study: Ancestry clustering placed more than 65% of about 400 genotyped donors in the Caucasian-associated cluster.

The CDR3 covers 15 residues. Deletions cut 4 bases from V and 5 bases from J, with 14 bases between. CDR1 is MRHNA and CDR2 is SNTAGT in the germline V gene. PCR involved 60 Vbeta and 13 Jbeta primers. Sequencing was performed with immunoSEQ multiplex PCR; in TCRdb, only in-frame clones are kept and a portion is missing. The sample includes approximately 100,000 clones, around 67% seen only once; the top ten take 2% to 2.5%. This clone was detected only a few times. The source is a man aged 50 to 60 in good health and CMV-seronegative. Sequenced: PBMCs. This chain joins TRBV6-4 and TRBJ1-4; D not resolved. For the CDR3, the DNA is TGTGCCAGCAGTGGTCGGAGCGGATCGAATGAAAAACTGTTTTTT. Translation gives CASSGRSGSNEKLFF.